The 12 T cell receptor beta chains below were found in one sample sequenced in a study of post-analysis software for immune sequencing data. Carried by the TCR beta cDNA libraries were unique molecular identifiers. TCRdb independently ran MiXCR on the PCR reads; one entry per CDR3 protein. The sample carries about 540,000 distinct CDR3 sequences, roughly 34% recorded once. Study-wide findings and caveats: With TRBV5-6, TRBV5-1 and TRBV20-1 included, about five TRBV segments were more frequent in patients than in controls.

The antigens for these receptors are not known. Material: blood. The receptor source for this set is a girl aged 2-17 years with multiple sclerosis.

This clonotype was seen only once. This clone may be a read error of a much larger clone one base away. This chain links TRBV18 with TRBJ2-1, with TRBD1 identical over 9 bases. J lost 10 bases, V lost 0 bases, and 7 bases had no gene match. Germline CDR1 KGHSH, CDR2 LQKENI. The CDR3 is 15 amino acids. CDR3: CASSPPRTGEHEQFF. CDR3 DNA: TGTGCCAGCTCACCACCTAGGACAGGGGAACACGAGCAGTTCTTC.

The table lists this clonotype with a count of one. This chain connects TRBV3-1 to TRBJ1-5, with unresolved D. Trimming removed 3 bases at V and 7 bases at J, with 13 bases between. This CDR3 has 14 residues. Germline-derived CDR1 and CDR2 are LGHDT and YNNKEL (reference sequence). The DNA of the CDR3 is TGTGCCAGCAGCCAGCGGGGTTCTGGCCAGCCCCAGCATTTT. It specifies CASSQRGSGQPQHF.

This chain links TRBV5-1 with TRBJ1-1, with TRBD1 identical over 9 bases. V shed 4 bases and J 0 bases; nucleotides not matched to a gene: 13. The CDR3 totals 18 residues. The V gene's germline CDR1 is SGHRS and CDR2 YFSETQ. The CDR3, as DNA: TGCGCCAGCAGCCAAATACCGGGACAGGGAGGAGTGAACACTGAAGCTTTCTTT. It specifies CASSQIPGQGGVNTEAFF. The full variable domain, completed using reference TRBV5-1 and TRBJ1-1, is KAGVTQTPRYLIKTRGQQVTLSCSPISGHRSVSWYQQTPGQGLQFLFEYFSETQRNKGNFPGRFSGRQFSNSRSEMNVSTLELGDSALYLCASSQIPGQGGVNTEAFFGQGTRLTVV.

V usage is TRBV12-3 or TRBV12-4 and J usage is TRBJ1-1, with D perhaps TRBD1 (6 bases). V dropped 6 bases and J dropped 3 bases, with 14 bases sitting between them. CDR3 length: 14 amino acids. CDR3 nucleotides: TGTGCCAGCAGCCGCCGACAGGCGGACACTGAAGCTTTCTTT. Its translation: CASSRRQADTEAFF.

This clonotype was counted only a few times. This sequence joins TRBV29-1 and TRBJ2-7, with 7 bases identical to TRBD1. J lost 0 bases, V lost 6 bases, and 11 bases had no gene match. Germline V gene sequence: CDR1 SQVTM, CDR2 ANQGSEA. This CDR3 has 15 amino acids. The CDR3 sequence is CSVERQGPSSYEQYF. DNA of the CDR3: TGCAGCGTAGAAAGACAGGGCCCCAGCTCCTACGAGCAGTACTTC.

The CDR3 reads CASSQGLAGMGPKTQYF. CDR3 bases: TGTGCCAGCAGCCAGGGACTAGCGGGGATGGGGCCGAAGACCCAGTACTTC. The chain joins TRBV9 to TRBJ2-5, with 13 bases fitting TRBD2. V shed 4 bases, J shed 6 bases, and the junction held 12 bases outside the gene matches. The CDR3 contains 17 residues. Germline V CDR1 and CDR2: SGDLS, YYNGEE.

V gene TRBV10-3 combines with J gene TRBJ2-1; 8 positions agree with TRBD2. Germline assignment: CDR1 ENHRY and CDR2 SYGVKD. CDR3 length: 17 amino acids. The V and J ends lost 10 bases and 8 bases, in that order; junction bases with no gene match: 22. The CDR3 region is CATVRASGRAFGDEQFF. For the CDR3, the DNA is TGTGCCACCGTCCGCGCTAGCGGGCGAGCCTTCGGGGATGAGCAGTTCTTC.

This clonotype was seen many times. CDR3 DNA sequence: TGCAGCGTTACCCATCAGGGGGTCCACGCGGGGCAGTTCTTC. Residues: CSVTHQGVHAGQFF. J is TRBJ2-1 and V is TRBV29-1; 7 bases map to TRBD1. The junction had 16 bases not matched to a gene; V was cut back by 5 bases and J by 12 bases. Germline V gives CDR1 SQVTM, CDR2 ANQGSEA. The CDR3 has 14 residues.

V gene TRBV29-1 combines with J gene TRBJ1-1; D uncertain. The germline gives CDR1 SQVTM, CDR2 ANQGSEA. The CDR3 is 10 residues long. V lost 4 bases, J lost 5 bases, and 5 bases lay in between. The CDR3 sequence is CSVAVTEAFF. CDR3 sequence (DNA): TGCAGCGTTGCCGTGACTGAAGCTTTCTTT.

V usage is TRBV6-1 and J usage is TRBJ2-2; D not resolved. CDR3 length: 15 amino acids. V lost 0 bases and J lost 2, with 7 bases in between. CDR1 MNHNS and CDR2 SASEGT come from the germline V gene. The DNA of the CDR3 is TGTGCCAGCAGTGAAGCGTTGTTAAACACCGGGGAGCTGTTTTTT. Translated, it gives CASSEALLNTGELFF.

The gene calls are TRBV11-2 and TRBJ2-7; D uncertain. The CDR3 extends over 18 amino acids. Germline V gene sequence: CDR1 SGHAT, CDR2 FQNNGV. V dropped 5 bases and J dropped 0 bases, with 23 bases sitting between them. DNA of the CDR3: TGTGCCAGCAGCGAAGGCCCATCTATAAGGCCCTCCTCCTACGAGCAGTACTTC. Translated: CASSEGPSIRPSSYEQYF.

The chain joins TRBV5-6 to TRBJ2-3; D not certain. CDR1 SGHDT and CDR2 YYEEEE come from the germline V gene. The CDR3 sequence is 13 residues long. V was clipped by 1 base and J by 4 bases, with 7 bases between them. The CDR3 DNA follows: TGTGCCAGCAGCTTGCGTGGACCAGATACGCAGTATTTT. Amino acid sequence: CASSLRGPDTQYF.